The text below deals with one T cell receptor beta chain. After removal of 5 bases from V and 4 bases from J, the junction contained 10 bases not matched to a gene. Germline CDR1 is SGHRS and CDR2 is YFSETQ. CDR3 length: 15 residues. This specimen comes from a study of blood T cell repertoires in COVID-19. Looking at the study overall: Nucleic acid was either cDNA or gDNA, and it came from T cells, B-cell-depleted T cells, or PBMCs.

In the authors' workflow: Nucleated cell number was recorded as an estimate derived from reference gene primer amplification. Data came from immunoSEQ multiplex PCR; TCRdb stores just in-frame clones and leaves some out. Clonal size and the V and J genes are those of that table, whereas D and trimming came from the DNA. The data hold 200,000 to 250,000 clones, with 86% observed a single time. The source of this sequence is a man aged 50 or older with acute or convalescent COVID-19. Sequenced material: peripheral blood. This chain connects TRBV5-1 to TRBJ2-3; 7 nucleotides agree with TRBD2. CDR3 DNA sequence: TGCGCCAGCAGTAGAGGCGGGGGATACGCAGATACGCAGTATTTT. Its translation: CASSRGGGYADTQYF.